Listed below are T cell receptor beta chains from one sample, sequenced in a study of regulatory T cells in long-lasting Graves disease. TCRdb ran MiXCR on the multiplex PCR reads and lists one entry per CDR3 protein. The sample holds roughly 300,000 distinct CDR3 sequences; under 25% are singletons and the top ten take approximately 60%. The material sequenced was peripheral blood mononuclear cells (PBMCs), taken when the disease was refractory, from a patient treated with antithyroid drugs. All receptors come from a female donor with Graves disease. Both conserved end residues are part of each CDR3. A D gene is named only where the DNA matches it firmly. A clone size is listed for some rows: how often the clone was seen (once, few, many), or a class if it is expanded.

D,J,V,size,DNA,CDR3
TRBD1,TRBJ1-2,TRBV6-2/TRBV6-3,.,TGTGCCAGCAGTCGGGGGACAGGATACGGCCGATATGGCTACACCTTC,CASSRGTGYGRYGYTF
.,TRBJ1-3,TRBV27,.,TGTGCCAGCAGTTCGCACGGGCCCGGAAACACCATATATTTT,CASSSHGPGNTIYF
TRBD2,TRBJ2-5,TRBV12-3/TRBV12-4,.,TGTGCCAGCAGTTTACTGACTAGCGGGGAGACCCAGTACTTC,CASSLLTSGETQYF
.,TRBJ2-5,TRBV15,many,TGTGCCACCAGCAGAGAGGGAGAGACCCAGTACTTC,CATSREGETQYF
.,TRBJ1-3,TRBV6-1,many,TGTGCCAGCAGTAGTAATACAGGGACAGGAAACACCATATATTTT,CASSSNTGTGNTIYF
.,TRBJ2-3,TRBV6-2/TRBV6-3,few,TGTGCCAGCAGTTCCCAGCGAGATACGCAGTATTTT,CASSSQRDTQYF
.,TRBJ1-1,TRBV11-2,many,TGTGCCAGCACCCCGAACACTGAAGCTTTCTTT,CASTPNTEAFF
TRBD1,TRBJ2-4,TRBV28,many,TGTGCCAGCAGATTAGTCAGGGGGCAGGACATTCAGTACTTC,CASRLVRGQDIQYF
.,TRBJ1-5,TRBV12-3/TRBV12-4,few,TGTGCCAGCAGTTTGTCCGGAGGCGTTCAGCTCCAGCATTTT,CASSLSGGVQLQHF
TRBD2,TRBJ2-3,TRBV28,few,TGTGCCAGCAGTACTAGCGGGGACCTCACAGATACGCAGTATTTT,CASSTSGDLTDTQYF
.,TRBJ2-2,TRBV19,.,TGTGCCAGTAGTATAGTCAGGGCGGACACCGGGGAGCTGTTTTTT,CASSIVRADTGELFF
TRBD2,TRBJ2-7,TRBV27,once,TGTGCCAGCAGTTTGTCGGGACTAGCGGGAGGCCGCAGCTACGAGCAGTACTTC,CASSLSGLAGGRSYEQYF
.,TRBJ2-1,TRBV15,.,TGTGCCACCAGCAGAGATCTGTCAGGGTATGTCAATGAGCAGTTCTTC,CATSRDLSGYVNEQFF
.,TRBJ2-5,TRBV6-5,few,TGTGCCAGCAGTTATGAGCGCGATCAAGAGACCCAGTACTTC,CASSYERDQETQYF
TRBD1,TRBJ1-6,TRBV12-3/TRBV12-4,.,TGTGCCAGCAGCCCATGGGACAGGCCAAATTCACCCCTCCACTTT,CASSPWDRPNSPLHF
TRBD1,TRBJ2-7,TRBV19,.,TGTGCCAGTAGTACATCCGCCGGACAGGGGGATTGGTACGAGCAGTACTTC,CASSTSAGQGDWYEQYF
.,TRBJ1-6,TRBV15,.,TGTGCCACCAGCAATCAGATGGGGGACCGGGGGGCGCCTCATAATTCACCCCTCCACTTT,CATSNQMGDRGAPHNSPLHF
TRBD1,TRBJ2-6,TRBV6-1,.,TGTGCCAGCAGCCTCGCCCGGGCAGGGGGCTCTGGGGCCAACGTCCTGACTTTC,CASSLARAGGSGANVLTF
.,TRBJ2-7,TRBV18,once,TGTGCCAGCCCACCCTCGGATATCTACGAGCAGTACTTC,CASPPSDIYEQYF
TRBD1,TRBJ2-3,TRBV11-1,once,TGTGCCAGCAGCATTTCTCGGACAGGGGGCACAGATACGCAGTATTTT,CASSISRTGGTDTQYF
TRBD1,TRBJ1-2,TRBV2,.,TGTGCCAGCAGTGTTTACACAGGGGGGTCTGGCTACACCTTC,CASSVYTGGSGYTF
TRBD1,TRBJ1-4,TRBV19,.,TGTGCCAGTAGCACGTACGTGACAGGGGATGAAAAACTGTTTTTT,CASSTYVTGDEKLFF
TRBD1,TRBJ1-5,TRBV6-1,few,TGTGCCAGAACCGGGGGACAGGCGTATTGTAGCAATCAGCCCCAGCATTTT,CARTGGQAYCSNQPQHF
.,TRBJ2-5,TRBV12-3/TRBV12-4,many,TGTGCCAGCAGTTTCGGCCGACAAGAGACCCAGTACTTC,CASSFGRQETQYF
.,TRBJ2-2,TRBV7-2,many,TGTGCCAGCAGCTTAGTAGGGGGCACCGGGGAGCTGTTTTTT,CASSLVGGTGELFF
TRBD1,TRBJ1-4,TRBV6-1,many,TGTGCCAGCAGTGAAGATCACAGGGGGTTTGATGAAAAACTGTTTTTT,CASSEDHRGFDEKLFF
.,TRBJ2-7,TRBV19,.,TGTGCCAGTAGTACCGGGGTGTCCTACGAGCAGTACTTC,CASSTGVSYEQYF
TRBD1,TRBJ2-3,TRBV7-3,.,TGTGCCAGCAGCCCCAGGACAGGGGATACGCAGTATTTT,CASSPRTGDTQYF
TRBD1,TRBJ1-4,TRBV11-2,once,TGTGCCAGCAGCTTAGGCCGGACAGGGGGCGCGGTCCATAGTGAAAAACTGTTTTTT,CASSLGRTGGAVHSEKLFF
.,TRBJ1-1,TRBV20-1,.,TGCAGTGCTAGAGATCATCGGCAGGGTCTGAACACTGAAGCTTTCTTT,CSARDHRQGLNTEAFF
.,TRBJ1-1,TRBV10-3,once,TGTGCCATCAGTGTAGGTCCGGCTGAAGCTTTCTTT,CAISVGPAEAFF
.,TRBJ2-2,TRBV20-1,few,TGCAGTGCTACAGGAACCGGGGAGCTGTTTTTT,CSATGTGELFF
.,TRBJ1-2,TRBV18,few,TGTGCCAGCTCACCTGCCTCGCACCTCAACTATGGCTACACCTTC,CASSPASHLNYGYTF
TRBD1,TRBJ1-4,TRBV28,many,TGTGCCAGCAGTTTATTTCCCAGGGGGCAGGCAAAACTGTTTTTT,CASSLFPRGQAKLFF
.,TRBJ2-7,TRBV6-2/TRBV6-3,many,TGTGCCAGCAGTTACCGGCTAGCCTACGAGCAGTACTTC,CASSYRLAYEQYF
.,TRBJ2-7,TRBV20-1,many,TGCAGTGCTAGAGATGCGGGACTGAACTGGGGGGAGCAGTACTTC,CSARDAGLNWGEQYF
TRBD1,TRBJ1-2,TRBV5-4,.,TGTGCCAGCAGCCCTCCGACAGGGGGAGGCTACACCTTC,CASSPPTGGGYTF